This T cell receptor beta chain was retrieved from a study of blood T cell repertoires in COVID-19. On the study more broadly: COVID-19 samples from acute and convalescent phases originated in the United States, Italy and Spain. Nucleic acid was either cDNA or gDNA, and it came from T cells, B-cell-depleted T cells, or PBMCs.

Original analysis: Counts of nucleated cells, estimated from reference gene primer amplification, were obtained. Measured with immunoSEQ multiplex PCR; TCRdb has only the in-frame clones, and not every one. Clone size and V and J calls were adopted from that table, with D and trimming inferred from the DNA. Among 200,000 to 300,000 clones, around four fifths were seen once, and the ten largest hold approximately 3.8%. Categorization into cohorts depended on clinical history that participants reported. This clone appeared a few times. Material: PBMCs or T cells enriched from blood (not recorded which). The clonotype was recovered from a middle-aged woman who had been exposed to COVID-19.

CDR3 loop: CASSVDSAGYYGYTF. Here the CDR3 DNA reads TGTGCCAGCAGCGTTGACAGTGCTGGGTACTATGGCTACACCTTC. The rearrangement joins TRBV9 to TRBJ1-2, with a tentative D call TRBD1 (5 bases). Germline V lookup: CDR1 SGDLS, CDR2 YYNGEE. Trimming left V 2 bases short and J 3 bases short, with 14 bases between. This CDR3 is 15 amino acids long.